These 17 T cell receptor beta chains originate from one sample sequenced in a study of T cell responses to AZD1222 COVID-19 vaccine (TCRdb year 2021). Libraries were built with the immunoSEQ multiplex PCR assay. This immuneACCESS table, as held by TCRdb, lists in-frame sequences with V and J called but not all clones. Of the missing ones, under half trace to an unresolved V gene in checked studies; the others have no known cause. This sample lists 170,000 or so clones; 85% to 95% were detected once. Jointly, the top ten make up 0.9% of the sample. The label giving this sample's time point can be read as: baseline before first vaccination. The sample in question was peripheral blood, obtained on day 0 of AZD1222 vaccination. The origin of the receptors is an adult in good health.

This clone was seen just once. The rearrangement links TRBV2 to TRBJ1-1; D is unclear. CDR3 length: 13 residues. V was cut by 4 bases and J by 0 bases, with 6 bases left in between. The germline gives CDR1 SNHLY, CDR2 FYNNEI. The CDR3 DNA is TGTGCCAGCAGTGTCGAGATGAACACTGAAGCTTTCTTT. Its translation: CASSVEMNTEAFF.

The chain links TRBV28 to TRBJ1-2; D ambiguous. The CDR3 sequence is 15 residues long. Per germline, CDR1 MDHEN and CDR2 SYDVKM. Deletions cut 2 bases from V and 4 bases from J, with 14 bases between. CDR3 DNA sequence: TGTGCCAGCAGTTTAGGAGGGTTCCTATTCTATGGCTACACCTTC. Translated: CASSLGGFLFYGYTF.

The chain recombines TRBV6-5 with TRBJ2-1; 12 bases are shared with TRBD2. The CDR3 loop spans 14 amino acids. Germline values: CDR1 MNHEY, CDR2 SVGAGI. The V segment lost 7 bases and the J segment 8 bases; nucleotides outside the gene matches: 6. CDR3 region: CASTGLAGLDEQFF. CDR3 coding DNA: TGTGCCAGCACCGGACTAGCGGGACTTGATGAGCAGTTCTTC.

Comments on this clone: Other DNA variants within this sample encode the same CDR3. V gene TRBV6-1 combines with J gene TRBJ2-5; possibly TRBD1 for D (5 bases). The CDR3 contains 14 residues. The germline V gene has CDR1 MNHNS and CDR2 SASEGT. V gave up 0 bases and J gave up 2 bases, with 7 bases separating them. CDR3 bases: TGTGCCAGCAGTGAAGCCCAGGGACAAGAGACCCAGTACTTC. Translation: CASSEAQGQETQYF.

The chain combines TRBV11-2 with TRBJ2-7, with 8 bases aligning to TRBD2. CDR1 and CDR2 from the germline V gene are SGHAT and FQNNGV. This CDR3 contains 16 residues. The V gene end was trimmed by 1 base and the J gene end by 3 bases; junction bases not matched to a gene: 8. CDR3 DNA sequence: TGTGCCAGCAGCTTAGGTTCTAGCGGGTTATACTACGAGCAGTACTTC. Translated: CASSLGSSGLYYEQYF.

The V gene is TRBV10-1, the J gene TRBJ2-3; D might be TRBD1 (5 bases). Germline values: CDR1 WNHNN, CDR2 SYGVQD (reference sequence). The V gene lost 4 bases and the J gene lost 1 base, with 6 bases spanning the gap. The CDR3 length is 13 residues. As DNA, the CDR3 is TGCGCCAGCAGTGTACAGGGCACAGATACGCAGTATTTT. This codes for CASSVQGTDTQYF.

The V call is TRBV28, the J call TRBJ1-2; D gene uncertain. From germline, CDR1 is MDHEN and CDR2 SYDVKM. V lost 10 bases and J lost 8, with 17 bases in between. The CDR3 sequence is 12 residues long. DNA of the CDR3: TGTGCCATCAGCGTGGGTTCGGGAGGCTACACCTTC. Protein product: CAISVGSGGYTF.

The chain combines TRBV24-1 with TRBJ1-2, with unresolved D. Trimming left V 2 bases short and J 14 bases short, with 17 bases between. CDR1 KGHDR and CDR2 SFDVKD come from the germline V gene. The CDR3 consists of 13 residues. The CDR3 sequence is CATSDSPMTRQTF. The CDR3 nucleotides read TGTGCCACCAGTGATTCTCCCATGACGCGCCAAACCTTC.

V usage is TRBV6-5 and J usage is TRBJ1-1; D uncertain. V was clipped by 2 bases and J by 2 bases, with 6 bases between them. CDR1 and CDR2 (germline): MNHEY, SVGAGI. The CDR3 has 13 amino acids. The CDR3 loop reads CASSYHQNTEAFF. CDR3 in DNA: TGTGCCAGCAGTTACCACCAAAACACTGAAGCTTTCTTT.

The chain links TRBV6-5 to TRBJ2-3, with D hard to call. V lost 0 bases and J lost 2, with 6 bases in between. CDR1 is MNHEY, CDR2 SVGAGI, per germline. CDR3 size: 14 residues. CDR3 bases: TGTGCCAGCAGTTACTCGAAGAACACAGATACGCAGTATTTT. Its protein is CASSYSKNTDTQYF.

The chain recombines TRBV7-9 with TRBJ2-3; 13 bases agree with TRBD2. Germline lookup yields CDR1 SEHNR and CDR2 FQNEAQ (reference sequence). V was pared by 5 bases and J by 0 bases, with 8 bases of the junction left unmatched. CDR3 length equals 18 residues. This CDR3 reads CASSRLAGGITSTDTQYF. In nucleotides, the CDR3 is TGTGCCAGCAGCCGACTAGCGGGGGGAATCACTAGCACAGATACGCAGTATTTT.

This clone was detected only once. The chain links TRBV5-6 to TRBJ1-4, with a possible D match to TRBD1 (5 bases). The CDR3 has 15 residues. Germline CDR1 and CDR2: SGHDT and YYEEEE. Trimming pared 4 bases from V and 3 bases from J, leaving 13 bases between. This CDR3 is CASSTFDSSNEKLFF. The CDR3 DNA reads TGTGCCAGCAGCACGTTCGACAGTTCTAATGAAAAACTGTTTTTT.

Here the CDR3 DNA reads TGTGCCAGCAGTTTAAGGGGGATGGAAGCTTTCTTT. It yields the protein CASSLRGMEAFF. The chain uses TRBV12-3 or TRBV12-4 and TRBJ1-1; maybe TRBD1 (6 bases). V was pared by 2 bases and J by 8 bases, with 9 bases between. The CDR3 is 12 amino acids.

The rearrangement links TRBV24-1 to TRBJ1-2, with D unclear. The V gene lost 4 bases and the J gene lost 7 bases, with 15 bases spanning the gap. CDR3 length equals 14 residues. Per the germline V gene, CDR1 is KGHDR and CDR2 is SFDVKD. CDR3 in amino acids: CATSDPGRAAGYTF. CDR3 DNA sequence: TGTGCCACCAGTGACCCCGGACGGGCAGCTGGCTACACCTTC.

The V and J genes are TRBV5-4 and TRBJ2-1; 8 bases are shared with TRBD2. With V trimmed by 0 bases and J by 7 bases, 3 bases remained unmatched. CDR3 length: 14 residues. Germline CDR1 SGHNT, CDR2 YYREEE (reference sequence). The CDR3: CASSLAGGRNEQFF. CDR3 nucleotides: TGTGCCAGCAGCTTGGCGGGGGGGCGGAATGAGCAGTTCTTC.

This clone was counted once. CDR3 residues: CASSSTGTGQFGYTF. Here the CDR3 DNA reads TGTGCCAGCAGCTCGACCGGGACAGGGCAATTCGGCTACACCTTC. This sequence joins TRBV6-5 and TRBJ1-2; 9 bases fit TRBD1. CDR3 length: 15 residues. CDR1 and CDR2 from the germline V gene are MNHEY and SVGAGI. J gave up 8 bases and V 6 bases, and 13 bases lay outside the gene matches.

The rearrangement links TRBV27 to TRBJ1-6; the D gene is possibly TRBD1 (5 bases). V dropped 7 bases and J dropped 0 bases, with 22 bases sitting between them. Per germline, CDR1 MNHEY and CDR2 SMNVEV (reference sequence). CDR3 length: 19 amino acids. The CDR3 bases are TGTGCCAGCAAACCACACCGGGGCCTCCTAAGCTCCTATAATTCACCCCTCCACTTT. This gives the protein CASKPHRGLLSSYNSPLHF.